This TCR beta chain was sequenced in a study of blood T cells in healthy people across ages. With a J-beta primer mix and a sample-barcoded 5' primer, a second PCR ran about 6 to 11 cycles. Every cDNA was tagged by a template-switch adaptor with 12 random nucleotides. One entry per CDR3 protein results from TCRdb running MiXCR on the 5' RACE reads. The sample has roughly 1.5 million distinct CDR3 sequences, approximately 42% seen once. This clonotype was seen a handful of times. This CDR3 is 15 amino acids long. The germline V gene has CDR1 ENHRY and CDR2 SYGVKD. V was trimmed by 3 bases and J by 8 bases, leaving 14 bases between them.

Material: blood. This TCR was recovered from a woman between 18 and 30 years old in good health. The chain carries TRBV10-3 and TRBJ1-6; D is uncertain. Here the CDR3 reads CAISDPSPGYSPLHF. The CDR3 DNA is TGTGCCATCAGTGACCCGTCGCCCGGGTATTCACCCCTCCACTTT.